This T cell receptor beta chain comes out of a study of beta chain features in type 1 diabetes. Overall study: Sorted cells numbering some 110,000,000 were examined across all samples.

V shed 6 bases, J shed 1 base, and the junction held 5 bases outside the gene matches. The CDR3 is 14 amino acids. CDR1 is ENHRY, CDR2 SYGVKD, per germline. The study reverse transcribed the entire isolated RNA, so it sequenced expressed TCRB transcripts. Only in-frame clones appear in the TCRdb table, and some are missing; sequencing was by immunoSEQ multiplex PCR. The sample includes 300,000 to 350,000 clones, 6.5% to 10% of them seen just once. This clone was seen a handful of times. Sequenced: central memory CD4+ T cells from blood. This chain uses TRBV10-3 with TRBJ1-1; 7 bases line up with TRBD1. This clonotype was obtained from a young woman in good health. The chain's CDR3 is CAISDYRGNTEAFF. The CDR3 DNA reads as TGTGCCATCAGCGACTACAGGGGGAACACTGAAGCTTTCTTT.